These 20 T cell receptor beta chains originate from one sample sequenced in a study of shared clonotypes between healthy human individuals. TCRdb keeps only in-frame clones here, not all; method: immunoSEQ multiplex PCR. The sample shows around 2.1 million clones, approximately 96% of them seen only once. Sequences were obtained from naive CD4+ T cells sorted from blood. Subset denoted: CD45RA+ positively selected. The receptors shown here come from a man between 18 and 35 years old in good health.

The chain links TRBV5-4 to TRBJ1-4; D call uncertain. Germline CDR1 and CDR2: SGHNT and YYREEE (reference sequence). CDR3 length equals 13 residues. V lost 4 bases and J lost 4, with 8 bases in between. The CDR3 sequence is CASSPGSNEKLFF. As DNA, the CDR3 is TGTGCCAGCAGCCCGGGCAGTAATGAAAAACTGTTTTTT.

V is TRBV18 and J is TRBJ1-6; D is unresolved. The V end was cut by 3 bases, the J end by 10 bases, with 25 bases between. Per the germline V gene, CDR1 is KGHSH and CDR2 is LQKENI. This CDR3 is built from 18 residues. The CDR3: CASSPTNPGISADSPLHF. The CDR3 nucleotides are TGTGCCAGCTCACCCACCAACCCCGGAATATCGGCTGACTCACCCCTCCACTTT.

The chain uses TRBV25-1 and TRBJ2-1; D may be TRBD1 or TRBD2 (5 bases each). CDR1 and CDR2 (germline): MGHDK, SYGVNS. V dropped 1 base and J dropped 8 bases, with 15 bases sitting between them. The CDR3 loop spans 15 amino acids. The DNA of the CDR3 is TGTGCCAGCAGTGAATCCGTGGGGGTCCGCGATGAGCAGTTCTTC. Its protein is CASSESVGVRDEQFF.

The count of this clone is one. The rearrangement uses TRBV7-9 and TRBJ2-1; D unclear. Between the trimmed V and J ends, which lost 5 bases and 9 bases, there was a span of 8 bases. Germline V CDR1 and CDR2: SEHNR, FQNEAQ (reference sequence). The CDR3 runs to 11 residues. The CDR3 region has the DNA TGTGCCAGCAGCCGGAAGACTGAGCAGTTCTTC. The encoded protein is CASSRKTEQFF.

The V and J genes are TRBV9 and TRBJ2-1; 7 bases match TRBD2. CDR1 is SGDLS, CDR2 YYNGEE, per germline. V gave up 7 bases and J gave up 3 bases; unmatched junction bases: 16. The CDR3 is 17 residues long. DNA of the CDR3: TGTGCCAGCTCTCCGGGTACTAGCGCACTCAGCTACAATGAGCAGTTCTTC. Its protein product is CASSPGTSALSYNEQFF.

The gene calls are TRBV6-6 and TRBJ2-7, with a weak D call TRBD1 (5 bases). The germline V gene has CDR1 MNHNY and CDR2 SVGAGI (reference sequence). The CDR3 has 13 residues. V lost 2 bases to trimming and J lost 2 bases, with 7 bases between them. In DNA, the CDR3 is TGTGCCAGCAGTTACGAGACAGCCTACGAGCAGTACTTC. The encoded protein is CASSYETAYEQYF.

CDR3 protein: CASSLGSGGSARQETQYF. The DNA of the CDR3 is TGCGCCAGCAGCTTGGGTAGCGGGGGGAGCGCCCGCCAAGAGACCCAGTACTTC. V is TRBV5-1 and J is TRBJ2-5; 10 bases are shared with TRBD2. Trimming took 0 bases from V and 1 from J; bases not matched to a gene: 9. The CDR3 totals 18 residues. The germline gives CDR1 SGHRS, CDR2 YFSETQ.

The chain employs TRBV30 and TRBJ2-3, with 9 bases lining up with TRBD2. The CDR3 is 17 amino acids. The ends lost 1 base at V and 2 bases at J; junction bases unmatched: 10. Per germline, CDR1 GTSNPN and CDR2 SVGIG (reference sequence). The CDR3 is CAWSEGVWTSDTDTQYF. For the CDR3, the DNA is TGTGCCTGGAGTGAGGGAGTGTGGACTAGCGACACAGATACGCAGTATTTT.

This rearrangement joins TRBV30 to TRBJ2-5, with 10 bases fitting TRBD2. Trimming at V came to 0 bases and at J to 5 bases, leaving 6 bases not matched to a gene. This CDR3 is 15 amino acids long. Germline V CDR1 and CDR2: GTSNPN, SVGIG (reference sequence). CDR3 in DNA: TGTGCCTGGAGTGTAGCGGGAGGGCCTGGTGAGACCCAGTACTTC. Protein sequence: CAWSVAGGPGETQYF. Variable domain in full (rest from reference TRBV30 and TRBJ2-5): SQTIHQWPATLVQPVGSPLSLECTVEGTSNPNLYWYRQAAGRGLQLLFYSVGIGQISSEVPQNLSASRPQDRQFILSSKKLLLSDSGFYLCAWSVAGGPGETQYFGPGTRLLVL.

The V gene is TRBV5-1, the J gene TRBJ2-1; unclear D gene. The germline V gene has CDR1 SGHRS and CDR2 YFSETQ. The CDR3 extends over 14 amino acids. Deletions cut 3 bases from V and 6 bases from J, with 13 bases between. CDR3 sequence (DNA): TGCGCCAGCAGCTCCGGGTCGGCCGGCAATGAGCAGTTCTTC. Translating gives CASSSGSAGNEQFF.

The chain has TRBV6-4 and TRBJ2-3; D possibly corresponds to TRBD2 (5 bases). The V and J ends lost 2 bases and 2 bases respectively, with 11 bases between them. CDR1 MRHNA and CDR2 SNTAGT come from the germline V gene. CDR3 size: 15 residues. The CDR3 spells CASSDRGLATDTQYF. DNA for the CDR3: TGTGCCAGCAGTGACCGCGGGTTGGCCACAGATACGCAGTATTTT.

The chain has TRBV9 and TRBJ2-4, with TRBD1 matching 9 bases. Germline CDR1 and CDR2: SGDLS and YYNGEE. Trimming removed 3 bases from V and 8 bases from J; junction bases left unmatched: 3. The CDR3 runs to 13 residues. CDR3 DNA: TGTGCCAGCAGCGCTCGACAGGGGGACATTCAGTACTTC. Its protein product is CASSARQGDIQYF.

This rearrangement joins TRBV6-1 to TRBJ2-7; D not resolved. Trimming stripped 2 bases from V and 2 bases from J, with 4 bases between. This CDR3 is built from 12 residues. The V gene's germline CDR1 is MNHNS and CDR2 SASEGT. The CDR3 region is CASSEPAYEQYF. The CDR3 DNA reads as TGTGCCAGCAGTGAACCGGCCTACGAGCAGTACTTC.

About this clone itself: At the DNA level, this CDR3 is encoded by other sequences in the same sample as well. The rearrangement joins TRBV11-2 to TRBJ2-1; 10 bases align to TRBD2. J gave up 4 bases and V 6 bases, and 6 bases lay outside the gene matches. Germline V gene data show CDR1 as SGHAT and CDR2 as FQNNGV. The length of the CDR3 is 15 residues. The CDR3 DNA reads as TGTGCCAGCAGTGCCGGGACTAGCGTTTACAATGAGCAGTTCTTC. Translation: CASSAGTSVYNEQFF.

The chain carries TRBV21-1 and TRBJ2-3; the D call of TRBD1 is as the table states it, not checked on the DNA. TRBV21-1 corresponds to a pseudogene. There are 14 residues in the CDR3. CDR3 bases: TGTGCCAGCAGCAGTACCCAGAGCACAGATACGCAGTATTTT. It encodes CASSSTQSTDTQYF.

This rearrangement joins TRBV29-1 to TRBJ1-6; 11 bases are a match to TRBD1. Trimming removed 4 bases from V and 8 bases from J; junction bases left unmatched: 4. The CDR3 runs to 14 residues. Per the germline V gene, CDR1 is SQVTM and CDR2 is ANQGSEA. DNA of the CDR3: TGCAGCGTTGCACTGGGACAGGGGGATTCACCCCTCCACTTT. This encodes CSVALGQGDSPLHF.

J is TRBJ1-1 and V is TRBV5-4, with 10 bases identical to TRBD1. V dropped 0 bases and J dropped 4; count of bases not matched to a gene: 3. CDR1 and CDR2 from the germline V gene are SGHNT and YYREEE (reference sequence). The CDR3 totals 15 residues. CDR3 sequence: CASSLGRTGGTEAFF. CDR3 bases: TGTGCCAGCAGCTTGGGGAGGACAGGGGGCACTGAAGCTTTCTTT.

This chain connects TRBV10-1 to TRBJ1-5; D may be TRBD1 (6 bases). The germline V and J ends were trimmed by 6 bases and 3 bases, with 21 bases remaining between them. Per germline, CDR1 WNHNN and CDR2 SYGVQD (reference sequence). This CDR3 contains 17 residues. The CDR3: CASSGDPGHTFNQPQHF. The DNA of the CDR3 is TGCGCCAGCAGCGGAGACCCGGGACATACTTTCAATCAGCCCCAGCATTTT.

The chain joins TRBV10-3 to TRBJ2-7; D ambiguous. CDR3 length: 12 amino acids. V was pared by 5 bases and J by 4 bases, with 9 bases between. From germline, CDR1 is ENHRY and CDR2 SYGVKD. The CDR3 is CAISPTIYEQYF. CDR3 in DNA: TGTGCCATCAGTCCTACTATATACGAGCAGTACTTC.

The chain employs TRBV9 and TRBJ1-6; the D gene is possibly TRBD1 (5 bases). Trimming removed 4 bases at V and 6 bases at J, with 14 bases between. This CDR3 contains 15 residues. The germline gives CDR1 SGDLS, CDR2 YYNGEE. The CDR3 sequence is CASSRLLGVNSPLHF. The DNA for the CDR3 is TGTGCCAGCAGCCGCCTACTAGGGGTTAATTCACCCCTCCACTTT.